The entry that follows covers one T cell receptor (beta chain) sequence. Assay used: immunoSEQ multiplex PCR; TCRdb lists only in-frame clones, some missing. The sample lists roughly 120,000 clones, more than 75% occurring once. The sample originates from a study of blood T cell repertoires in COVID-19. In the study overall: Samples taken during acute and convalescent COVID-19 were collected in the United States, Italy and Spain. PBMCs, B-cell-depleted T cells, or T cells provided the cDNA or gDNA that made up the material.

Material: peripheral blood. The source of this sequence is a human donor in a cohort sampled during active COVID-19.

In DNA form, the CDR3 reads TGTGCCAGCAGCAGGGGGCTGAATGAGCAGTTCTTC. Protein sequence: CASSRGLNEQFF. The chain uses TRBV12-3 or TRBV12-4 and TRBJ2-1; 8 bases agree with TRBD1. The trim removed 6 bases at V and 7 bases at J, leaving 2 bases unmatched. This CDR3 contains 12 residues.